This TCR beta chain was sequenced during a study of shared clonotypes between healthy human individuals. The method was immunoSEQ multiplex PCR; TCRdb's version includes in-frame clones alone and lacks a portion of them. The sample carries around 1.4 million clones, about 98.5% recorded once. Between the trimmed V and J ends, which lost 2 bases and 6 bases, there was a span of 22 bases. This CDR3 region has 17 residues. Germline V gene data show CDR1 as GTSNPN and CDR2 as SVGIG (reference sequence). The chain uses TRBV30 and TRBJ2-2; D unresolved. This TCR was recovered from a man younger than 40 in good health. The sample was naive CD4+ T cells sorted from blood. As to subset: CD45RA+ positively selected. The CDR3 nucleotides are TGTGCCTGGAGTTTATCCACCCAGGAATGGTATTCCGGGGAGCTGTTTTTT. Protein product: CAWSLSTQEWYSGELFF.